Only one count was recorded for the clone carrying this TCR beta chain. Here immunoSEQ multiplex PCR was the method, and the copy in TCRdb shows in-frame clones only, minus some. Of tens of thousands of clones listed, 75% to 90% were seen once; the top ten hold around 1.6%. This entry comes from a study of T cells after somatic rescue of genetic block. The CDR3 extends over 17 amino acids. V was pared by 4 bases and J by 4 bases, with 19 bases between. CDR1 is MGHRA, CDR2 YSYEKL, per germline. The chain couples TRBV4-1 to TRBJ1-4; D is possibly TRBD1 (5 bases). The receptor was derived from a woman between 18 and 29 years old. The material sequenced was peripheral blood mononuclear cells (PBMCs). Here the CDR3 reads CASSPGGGAAINEKLFF. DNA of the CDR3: TGCGCCAGCAGCCCGGGCGGAGGGGCAGCTATTAATGAAAAACTGTTTTTT.